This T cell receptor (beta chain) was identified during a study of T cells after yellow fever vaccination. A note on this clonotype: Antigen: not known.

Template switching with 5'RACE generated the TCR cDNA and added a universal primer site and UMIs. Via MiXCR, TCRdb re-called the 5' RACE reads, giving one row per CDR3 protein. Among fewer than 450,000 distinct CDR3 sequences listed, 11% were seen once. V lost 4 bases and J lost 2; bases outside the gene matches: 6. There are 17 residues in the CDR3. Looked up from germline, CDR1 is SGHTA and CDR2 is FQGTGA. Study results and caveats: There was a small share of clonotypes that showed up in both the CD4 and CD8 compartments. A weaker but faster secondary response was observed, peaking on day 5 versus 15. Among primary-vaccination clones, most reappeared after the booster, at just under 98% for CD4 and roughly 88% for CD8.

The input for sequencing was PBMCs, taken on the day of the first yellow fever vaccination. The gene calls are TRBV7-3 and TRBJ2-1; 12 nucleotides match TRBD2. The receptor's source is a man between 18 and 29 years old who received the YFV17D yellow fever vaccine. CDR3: CASSSGLAGNPYNEQFF. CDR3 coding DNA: TGTGCCAGCAGCTCCGGACTAGCGGGGAATCCCTACAATGAGCAGTTCTTC. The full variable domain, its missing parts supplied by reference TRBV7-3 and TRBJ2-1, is GAGVSQTPSNKVTEKGKYVELRCDPISGHTALYWYRQSLGQGPEFLIYFQGTGAADDSGLPNDRFFAVRPEGSVSTLKIQRTERGDSAVYLCASSSGLAGNPYNEQFFGPGTRLTVL.